These 3 T cell receptor beta chains originate from one sample sequenced in a study of blood T cells in healthy people across ages (dated by TCRdb to between 2014 and 2017). Library construction relied on 5' RACE. This sample was sequenced with an Illumina HiSeq 2500. A second about 6 to 11 cycle PCR used a sample-barcoded 5' primer and a J-beta primer mix. TCRdb reprocessing: public reads trimmed at Q25 with fastp, clones called with MiXCR, in-frame beta chains kept. Duplicate CDR3 protein sequences are folded into a single record with the most common DNA and genes. Present in this sample are hundreds of thousands of distinct CDR3 sequences, about 26% of which were seen just once. The ten most abundant clones make up approximately 3.5% of the sample. The sample was also linked to a second study, of T cells of mothers and their children.

The sample taken for sequencing was blood. These receptors all stem from a boy younger than 10 in good health.

This clonotype has at least ten counts. The rearrangement links TRBV24-1 to TRBJ1-2; 9 nucleotides agree with TRBD1. CDR3 size: 16 residues. V was clipped by 4 bases and J by 2 bases; unmatched bases: 7. CDR1 and CDR2 (germline): KGHDR, SFDVKD. CDR3 amino acids: CATSDHSTGGNYGYTF. The DNA of the CDR3 is TGTGCCACCAGTGACCACTCGACAGGGGGAAACTATGGCTACACCTTC.

J is TRBJ2-7 and V is TRBV12-3 or TRBV12-4; a possible D gene is TRBD2 (5 bases). The better agreement between TRBJ2-1 and the DNA end casts doubt on the J call. This CDR3 contains 15 residues. The CDR3 protein is CASSLVGLRNNEQFF. The CDR3 DNA sequence: TGTGCCAGCAGTTTAGTTGGACTGAGGAACAATGAGCAGTTCTTC.

The chain couples TRBV6-2 or TRBV6-3 to TRBJ2-4; D is unclear. CDR1 and CDR2 from the germline V gene are MNHEY and SVGEGT. V gave up 5 bases and J gave up 2 bases, with 4 bases separating them. CDR3 length equals 12 residues. The DNA for the CDR3 is TGTGCCAGCAGTAAGACCAAAAACATTCAGTACTTC. Encoded protein: CASSKTKNIQYF.